This is a list of T cell receptor beta chains from one sample in a study of blood T cell repertoires in COVID-19. Method: immunoSEQ multiplex PCR; TCRdb's copy keeps in-frame clones and lacks some. The sample shows about 37,000 clones, approximately 81% of them seen only once. Sequencing used peripheral blood. Receptors were obtained from a man between 65 and 85 years old with COVID-19, enrolled during active disease. Each CDR3 is given with its conserved first and last residue. D genes are given only for firm matches. The size entry is marked missing in some rows and otherwise reads once, few, many or a size class.

clone_size | d_call | j_call | v_call | cdr3_aa | cdr3_nt
few | TRBD2 | TRBJ2-7 | TRBV7-2 | CASSSGLAAGEQYF | TGTGCCAGCAGCTCGGGACTAGCGGCGGGCGAGCAGTACTTC
- | - | TRBJ1-2 | TRBV6-4 | CASSRGGSAYGYTF | TGTGCCAGCAGTCGTGGGGGCTCGGCCTATGGCTACACCTTC
- | TRBD1 | TRBJ1-6 | TRBV7-9 | CASSLVGTGNSPLHF | TGTGCCAGCAGCTTAGTAGGGACAGGAAATTCACCCCTCCACTTT
few | TRBD2 | TRBJ2-1 | TRBV9 | CASSAPAGTSGNEQFF | TGTGCCAGCAGCGCACCTGCAGGGACTAGCGGAAATGAGCAGTTCTTC
- | TRBD1 | TRBJ1-1 | TRBV10-2 | CASSDPGQDEAFF | TGCGCCAGCAGTGACCCTGGACAGGATGAAGCTTTCTTT
- | - | TRBJ1-1 | TRBV4-2 | CASSQEQVDTEAFF | TGTGCCAGCAGCCAAGAACAGGTGGACACTGAAGCTTTCTTT
- | TRBD2 | TRBJ2-3 | TRBV9 | CASSVSGTSGRGHTQYF | TGTGCCAGCAGCGTCTCCGGGACTAGCGGGAGAGGGCACACGCAGTATTTT
- | - | TRBJ2-7 | TRBV7-9 | CASSFRQGGDYEQYF | TGTGCCAGCAGCTTCCGACAGGGCGGGGACTACGAGCAGTACTTC
- | TRBD2 | TRBJ2-1 | TRBV6-1 | CASSETGLAGINEQFF | TGTGCCAGCAGTGAAACGGGACTAGCGGGGATCAATGAGCAGTTCTTC
few | - | TRBJ1-1 | TRBV2 | CASRGQLNTEAFF | TGTGCCAGCCGAGGACAGTTGAACACTGAAGCTTTCTTT
- | - | TRBJ2-7 | TRBV7-2 | CASSLADPPYEQYF | TGTGCCAGCAGCTTGGCGGATCCCCCCTACGAGCAGTACTTC
- | - | TRBJ1-2 | TRBV5-1 | CASSFDPSGDYGYTF | TGCGCCAGCAGCTTCGACCCCTCGGGAGACTATGGCTACACCTTC
- | TRBD1 | TRBJ2-7 | TRBV5-1 | CASSLAGGGSYEQYF | TGCGCCAGCAGCTTGGCAGGGGGCGGATCTTACGAGCAGTACTTC
- | TRBD1 | TRBJ2-2 | TRBV24-1 | CATSGRQGPSITGELFF | TGTGCCACCAGTGGTAGACAGGGGCCCTCCATCACCGGGGAGCTGTTTTTT
- | TRBD1 | TRBJ2-7 | TRBV9 | CASSSADRTYEQYF | TGTGCCAGCAGCTCCGCGGACAGGACCTACGAGCAGTACTTC
once | - | TRBJ1-5 | TRBV25-1 | CASIGGNQPQHF | TGTGCCAGCATCGGGGGAAATCAGCCCCAGCATTTT
- | - | TRBJ1-1 | TRBV3-1/TRBV3-2 | CASSQGRGGAFF | TGTGCCAGCAGCCAAGGGAGGGGTGGGGCTTTCTTT
medium-sized | TRBD1 | TRBJ1-1 | TRBV12-3/TRBV12-4 | CASSRTGNTEAFF | TGTGCCAGCAGTAGGACAGGGAACACTGAAGCTTTCTTT
- | - | TRBJ2-1 | TRBV3-1/TRBV3-2 | CASSRTPGHTYNEQFF | TGTGCCAGCAGCCGGACTCCGGGACACACCTACAATGAGCAGTTCTTC
once | - | TRBJ2-7 | TRBV30 | CAWSVNPYEQYF | TGTGCCTGGAGTGTAAATCCATACGAGCAGTACTTC
- | TRBD1 | TRBJ1-3 | TRBV15 | CATSPPGQLGNTIYF | TGTGCCACTTCTCCTCCGGGACAGCTTGGAAACACCATATATTTT